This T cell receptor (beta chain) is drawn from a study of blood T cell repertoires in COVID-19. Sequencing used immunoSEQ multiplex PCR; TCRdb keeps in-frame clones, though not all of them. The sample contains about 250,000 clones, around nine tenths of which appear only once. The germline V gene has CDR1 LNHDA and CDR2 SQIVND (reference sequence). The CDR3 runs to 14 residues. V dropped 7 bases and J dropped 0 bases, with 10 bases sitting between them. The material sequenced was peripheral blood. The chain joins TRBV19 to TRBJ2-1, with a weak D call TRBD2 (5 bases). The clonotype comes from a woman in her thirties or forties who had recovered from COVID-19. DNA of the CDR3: TGTGCCAGTAATAGCGTCAGCTCCTACAATGAGCAGTTCTTC. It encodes CASNSVSSYNEQFF.